This T cell receptor beta chain comes out of a study of T cell repertoires in cytomegalovirus infection (dated by TCRdb to between 2018 and 2021). Regarding the research as a whole: Recently identified HLA-C-restricted CMV epitopes, whose presentation resists viral immunomodulation, were targeted by peptide stimulations together with well-studied HLA-B-restricted epitopes. Donor HLA type was relevant to the analysis, as public TCR beta signatures indicated carriage of CMV infection together with the matching HLA type.

Inclusive of the bounding cysteine and phenylalanine, the CDR3 is 16 residues long. Of all the DNA, just the CDR3 is kept, 48 bases in frame from base 1. V loses 5 bases, J loses 2 bases, and the germline ends lie 16 bases apart. From the germline V gene, CDR1 is SGHVS and CDR2 is FQNEAQ. Findings and caveats that apply to the study as a whole: Carriers of CMV infection plus the relevant HLA type were discriminated by the cumulative frequency of public TCR beta family members in the study cohort and in an independent approximately 340-donor cohort. The ex vivo response was dominated by HLA-C-restricted CMV-specific TCR beta clonotypes, and the single most frequent clonotype in two of eight donors was supplied by these HLA-C-restricted clonotypes.

To note about this clonotype: The target of this receptor is not known. One base away there is no much larger clone; base qualities are not given.

Sequencing was carried out with an Illumina HiSeq 1500. Clones were called with MiXCR by TCRdb after fastp trimmed the public reads at Q25, and only in-frame beta chains were retained. Merged by CDR3 protein, the rows form single entries marked with the most common genes and DNA. This sample gives some 940,000 distinct CDR3 sequences in total; roughly 30% of them show up just once. The ten most abundant clones make up roughly 13% of the sample. This sample's treatment or condition label indicates: in vitro stimulation with specific CMV peptide epitopes to enrich CMV-specific T cells. The clonotype comes from a human donor in good health (CMV status not recorded). Some clones in this sample may be carry-over from other donors' samples. The chain was built from TRBV7-8 and TRBJ1-5, with no reliable assignment of the D segment. The sample in question was cultured CD8+ T cells from PBMCs, obtained from culture after CMV antigen stimulation. CDR3 protein: CASSPRGGKGNQPQHF. DNA sequence: TGTGCCAGCAGCCCACGGGGTGGAAAAGGCAATCAGCCCCAGCATTTT.